One sample yielded the 27 T cell receptor beta chains listed below, sequenced in a study of metastatic and nonmetastatic thyroid tumors. Ahead of thyroid surgery, no patient had received treatment of any kind. TCRdb ran MiXCR on the PCR reads. The data show over 45,000 clones, with approximately 20% seen just once and about 4% held by the top ten. Specimen: blood. These receptors were taken from a male donor with papillary thyroid cancer or a benign thyroid nodule (not recorded which). Some clones in this sample may be carry-over from other donors' samples.

This clone was seen repeatedly, ten times or more. The CDR3 DNA reads as TGTGCCAGCAGCCCAGCCTCTGGGGCCAACGTCCTGACTTTC. Protein sequence: CASSPASGANVLTF. The genes are TRBV11-2 and TRBJ2-6; D remains unclear. The CDR3 covers 14 residues. V dropped 5 bases and J dropped 0 bases, with 5 bases sitting between them. The V gene's germline CDR1 is SGHAT and CDR2 FQNNGV. The whole variable domain, remainder taken from reference TRBV11-2 and TRBJ2-6, is EAGVAQSPRYKIIEKRQSVAFWCNPISGHATLYWYQQILGQGPKLLIQFQNNGVVDDSQLPKDRFSAERLKGVDSTLKIQPAKLEDSAVYLCASSPASGANVLTFGAGSRLTVL.

V and J are TRBV6-1 and TRBJ1-2; 10 bases are shared with TRBD1. From germline, CDR1 is MNHNS and CDR2 SASEGT. Trimming at V came to 7 bases and at J to 4 bases, leaving 9 bases not matched to a gene. The CDR3 contains 15 residues. CDR3 DNA sequence: TGTGCCAGCACCCAAATGACAGGGGGCATCTATGGCTACACCTTC. Its protein is CASTQMTGGIYGYTF.

The chain joins TRBV4-2 to TRBJ1-2; D is perhaps TRBD1 (6 bases). Germline V lookup: CDR1 LGHNA, CDR2 YNFKEQ. This CDR3 has 15 residues. V shed 0 bases and J shed 7 bases, with 15 bases lying between them. The CDR3 DNA reads as TGTGCCAGCAGCCAAGATCCAGGGGAGGATGGTGGCTACACCTTC. Translated, it gives CASSQDPGEDGGYTF.

This clone appeared many times. The rearrangement uses TRBV5-6 and TRBJ1-2, with TRBD1 identical over 7 bases. Germline loops: CDR1 SGHDT, CDR2 YYEEEE. Losses at the gene ends were 0 bases for V and 4 bases for J; bases not matched to a gene: 6. The CDR3 extends over 15 amino acids. The CDR3 bases are TGTGCCAGCAGCTTGGTAACAGGGGCGTTCTATGGCTACACCTTC. Encoded protein: CASSLVTGAFYGYTF.

This clone was counted ten times or more. The chain links TRBV27 to TRBJ2-7; no firm D call. Trimming left V 8 bases short and J 0 bases short, with 8 bases between. Germline CDR1 is MNHEY and CDR2 is SMNVEV (reference sequence). This CDR3 has 12 residues. The CDR3 nucleotides read TGTGCCAGCTTCTCCTCCTCCTACGAGCAGTACTTC. The encoded protein is CASFSSSYEQYF.

A note on this clone: The CDR3 ends on some other residue instead of the conserved phenylalanine or tryptophan, so this is likely a read error. This chain links TRBV27 with TRBJ1-2, with D tentatively TRBD1 (5 bases). This CDR3 region has 13 residues. In germline, CDR1 is MNHEY, CDR2 SMNVEV (reference sequence). Trimming shortened V by 7 bases and J by 8 bases, and 17 bases separated the two germline ends. The CDR3 loop is CASIFSGTQGYTL. The CDR3 region has the DNA TGTGCCAGCATTTTTTCTGGGACCCAAGGCTACACCCTC.

Many counts were recorded for this clone. This chain links TRBV6-1 with TRBJ2-7; D is perhaps TRBD2 (6 bases). The CDR3 consists of 13 residues. Trimming shortened V by 10 bases and J by 4 bases, and 17 bases separated the two germline ends. CDR1 is MNHNS, CDR2 SASEGT, per germline. CDR3 in DNA: TGTGCCACCCTCGGGAGTAGGGGTTACGAGCAGTACTTC. Translation: CATLGSRGYEQYF.

This clone was seen at least ten times. The gene calls are TRBV11-3 and TRBJ2-5; D is possibly TRBD1 (6 bases). The ends were cut back, 5 bases at V and 3 bases at J, with 19 bases in the middle. The germline V gene encodes CDR1 SGHNT and CDR2 YENEEA. CDR3 length: 16 residues. The CDR3 here is CASSPRGWAGKETQYF. CDR3 sequence (DNA): TGTGCCAGCAGCCCAAGGGGGTGGGCAGGGAAAGAGACCCAGTACTTC.

The chain joins TRBV5-4 to TRBJ2-1; 8 nucleotides align to TRBD2. The V gene end was trimmed by 4 bases and the J gene end by 9 bases; junction bases not matched to a gene: 9. From germline, CDR1 is SGHNT and CDR2 YYREEE (reference sequence). The CDR3 is made up of 14 amino acids. CDR3 residues: CASSQYSLAGEQFF. CDR3 sequence (DNA): TGTGCCAGCAGCCAATACAGCCTAGCGGGTGAGCAGTTCTTC.

This clone has a count of ten or more. V is TRBV3-1 and J is TRBJ2-6; 8 nucleotides match TRBD2. The CDR3 loop spans 17 amino acids. Germline V gene sequence: CDR1 LGHDT, CDR2 YNNKEL (reference sequence). Trimming took 6 bases from V and 0 from J; bases not matched to a gene: 7. CDR3: CASRPGGRVSGANVLTF. CDR3 DNA: TGTGCCAGCAGACCGGGGGGGCGCGTCTCTGGGGCCAACGTCCTGACTTTC.

This clone turned up a few times. This may come from a read error, since a much larger clone is one base off. This chain connects TRBV2 to TRBJ2-5, with 13 bases lining up with TRBD2. Germline CDR1 SNHLY, CDR2 FYNNEI. J was trimmed by 7 bases and V by 3 bases; bases with no gene match: 2. The CDR3 contains 14 residues. CDR3 in amino acids: CASSEGLAGWTQYF. DNA for the CDR3: TGTGCCAGCAGTGAGGGACTAGCGGGATGGACCCAGTACTTC.

The genes are TRBV6-1 and TRBJ2-3, with TRBD1 matching 8 bases. Germline lookup yields CDR1 MNHNS and CDR2 SASEGT. V lost 3 bases to trimming and J lost 12 bases; unmatched junction nucleotides: 17. The length of the CDR3 is 16 residues. In DNA form, the CDR3 reads TGTGCCAGCAGTGATTACGGGACAGGCTACCAAGAGACCCAGTATTTT. Its protein product is CASSDYGTGYQETQYF.

This chain joins TRBV5-8 and TRBJ2-1, with D hard to call. Germline V lookup: CDR1 SGHTS, CDR2 YDEGEE. V lost 4 bases, J lost 9 bases, and 17 bases lay in between. CDR3 length equals 14 residues. The DNA of the CDR3 is TGTGCCAGCAGCCCAACCGGCCTCTGGGGTGAGCAGTTCTTC. Its translation: CASSPTGLWGEQFF.

Note on this clone: A clone one base away is much larger, so this may be a read error. The rearrangement links TRBV27 to TRBJ2-7, with a possible D match to TRBD2 (6 bases). Trimming cost V 5 bases and J 3 bases, with 17 bases left between them. The CDR3 loop spans 15 amino acids. Germline V CDR1 and CDR2: MNHEY, SMNVEV (reference sequence). The CDR3 DNA reads TGTGCCAGCAGTACTCGACTAGAGGGAGGCTACGAGCAGTACTTC. Translating it yields CASSTRLEGGYEQYF.

In the case of this clone: A read error may explain this, as a much larger clone is one base away. The chain uses TRBV6-1 and TRBJ2-7, with D maybe TRBD2 (5 bases). Germline CDR1 is MNHNS and CDR2 is SASEGT. The V end was cut by 4 bases, the J end by 4 bases, with 11 bases between. The CDR3 spans 13 residues. This CDR3 is CASSVERTYEQYF. The CDR3 bases are TGTGCCAGCAGTGTTGAGAGGACTTACGAGCAGTACTTC.

At least ten counts were recorded for this clone. The genes are TRBV7-2 and TRBJ2-6; the D call may be TRBD1 or TRBD2 (5 bases each). Between the trimmed V and J ends, which lost 5 bases and 0 bases, there was a span of 20 bases. The CDR3 length is 19 residues. Germline values: CDR1 SGHTA, CDR2 FQGNSA. Here the CDR3 reads CASSIRDGYLSSGANVLTF. CDR3 nucleotide sequence: TGTGCCAGCAGCATCCGGGACGGATATCTCTCCTCTGGGGCCAACGTCCTGACTTTC.

This clone has only a few counts. This specimen includes other DNA sequences encoding the same CDR3. The chain employs TRBV27 and TRBJ2-1, with 11 bases lining up with TRBD2. CDR1 is MNHEY, CDR2 SMNVEV, per germline (reference sequence). The V segment lost 5 bases and the J segment 0 bases; nucleotides outside the gene matches: 6. There are 17 residues in the CDR3. In nucleotides, the CDR3 is TGTGCCAGCAGTCGCGGGACTAGCGGTAGCTCCTACAATGAGCAGTTCTTC. Its translation: CASSRGTSGSSYNEQFF.

CDR3: CASSSGTANQPQHF. The DNA of the CDR3 is TGTGCCAGTTCCTCCGGGACAGCCAATCAGCCCCAGCATTTT. The rearrangement joins TRBV28 to TRBJ1-5; 7 bases line up with TRBD1. The CDR3 runs to 14 residues. Germline loops: CDR1 MDHEN, CDR2 SYDVKM. The J segment lost 3 bases and the V segment lost 9 bases, leaving 8 bases of the junction unmatched.

This clone was observed many times. Here the CDR3 DNA reads TGTGCCAGCAGGACCGCGGTCGATACGCAGTATTTT. Translating it yields CASRTAVDTQYF. The J gene is TRBJ2-3, the V gene TRBV27, with D uncertain. The CDR3 is 12 residues long. V lost 6 bases and J lost 6, with 10 bases in between. The germline V gene encodes CDR1 MNHEY and CDR2 SMNVEV (reference sequence).

The chain recombines TRBV7-3 with TRBJ2-2, with 9 bases lining up with TRBD1. The V gene end was trimmed by 4 bases and the J gene end by 5 bases; junction bases not matched to a gene: 5. From germline, CDR1 is SGHTA and CDR2 FQGTGA. This CDR3 is 15 amino acids long. Here the CDR3 reads CASSSTGGRTGELFF. CDR3 in DNA: TGTGCCAGCAGCTCCACAGGGGGCAGAACCGGGGAGCTGTTTTTT. The variable domain in full, with the rest retrieved from reference TRBV7-3 and TRBJ2-2, is GAGVSQTPSNKVTEKGKYVELRCDPISGHTALYWYRQSLGQGPEFLIYFQGTGAADDSGLPNDRFFAVRPEGSVSTLKIQRTERGDSAVYLCASSSTGGRTGELFFGEGSRLTVL.

The chain uses TRBV7-9 and TRBJ1-4; perhaps TRBD1 as D (5 bases). Trimming left V 5 bases short and J 5 bases short, with 12 bases between. The CDR3 has 14 amino acids. Germline-derived CDR1 and CDR2 are SEHNR and FQNEAQ (reference sequence). The CDR3 DNA reads TGTGCCAGCAGCCCAAAGGGGACCAATGAAAAACTGTTTTTT. Translated: CASSPKGTNEKLFF.

This clone came up many times. The CDR3 sequence is CASRLQGANVLTF. The CDR3 DNA reads as TGTGCCAGCAGGCTCCAGGGGGCCAACGTCCTGACTTTC. This chain links TRBV6-1 with TRBJ2-6; D is uncertain. This CDR3 is built from 13 residues. The germline V and J ends were trimmed by 6 bases and 4 bases, with 7 bases remaining between them. CDR1 and CDR2 (germline): MNHNS, SASEGT.

Turning to this clone: This sample also contains other DNA sequences that code for the same CDR3. This chain uses TRBV20-1 with TRBJ2-7; TRBD2 is a possible D gene (8 bases). This CDR3 comprises 15 residues. CDR1 is DFQATT, CDR2 SNEGSKA, per germline (reference sequence). The V gene lost 6 bases and the J gene lost 1 base, with 19 bases spanning the gap. The CDR3 loop reads CSAPIGRGPSYEQYF. CDR3 nucleotides: TGCAGTGCCCCCATCGGGAGGGGGCCATCCTACGAGCAGTACTTC.

The chain joins TRBV14 to TRBJ2-3, with 14 positions matching TRBD2. The V segment lost 5 bases and the J segment 5 bases; nucleotides outside the gene matches: 9. The CDR3 sequence is 17 residues long. Germline lookup yields CDR1 SGHDN and CDR2 FVKESK. As DNA, the CDR3 is TGTGCCAGCAGCATGGGACTAGCGGGAGTAGTAGGAGATACGCAGTATTTT. This translates into CASSMGLAGVVGDTQYF.

This sequence joins TRBV14 and TRBJ2-3; D may be TRBD1 or TRBD2 (6 bases each). Germline V lookup: CDR1 SGHDN, CDR2 FVKESK. Trimming cost V 2 bases and J 0 bases, with 15 bases left between them. The CDR3 sequence is 17 residues long. The CDR3 nucleotides are TGTGCCAGCAGCCAAAGGGAGGTGGGGGCCAGCACAGATACGCAGTATTTT. It encodes CASSQREVGASTDTQYF.

The CDR3 sequence is CASSLSHRTEQYF. DNA for the CDR3: TGTGCCAGCAGTTTATCTCACCGGACCGAGCAGTACTTC. The chain uses TRBV27 and TRBJ2-7; no definite D call. Trimming took 0 bases from V and 6 from J, leaving 9 bases between them. Germline values: CDR1 MNHEY, CDR2 SMNVEV (reference sequence). CDR3 size: 13 residues.

This clone was observed many times. The chain couples TRBV4-2 to TRBJ2-1; 11 positions match TRBD2. Germline V gene data show CDR1 as LGHNA and CDR2 as YNFKEQ. The CDR3 has 16 residues. J lost 3 bases, V lost 0 bases, and 1 base had no gene match. The CDR3: CASSQDGTSGYNEQFF. The CDR3, as DNA: TGTGCCAGCAGCCAAGATGGGACTAGCGGCTACAATGAGCAGTTCTTC.